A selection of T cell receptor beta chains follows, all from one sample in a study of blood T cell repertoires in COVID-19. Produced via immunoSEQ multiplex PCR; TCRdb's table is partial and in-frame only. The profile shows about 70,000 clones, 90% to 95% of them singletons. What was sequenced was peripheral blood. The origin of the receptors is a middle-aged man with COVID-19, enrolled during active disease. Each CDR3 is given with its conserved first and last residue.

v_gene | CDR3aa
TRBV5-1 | CASSLAIEGKLFF
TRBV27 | CASSPSPTSGSYNEQFF
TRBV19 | CASSIDSGLAGDNEQFF
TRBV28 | CASSKDSSSYNEQFF
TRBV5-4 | CASSVGVAGTGELFF
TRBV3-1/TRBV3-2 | CASTPTRDLRDNEQFF
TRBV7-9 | CASSPSGRAGETQYF
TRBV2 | CASGGGRGTDTQYF
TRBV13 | CASSQGQTDYTF
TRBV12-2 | CASRLGGDSPYGKLFF
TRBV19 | CASSILGLAGVNEQYF
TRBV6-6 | CASSSVLEDQPQHF
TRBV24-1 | CATSDGQGTPYEQYF
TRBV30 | CAWSADRVPGNTIYF
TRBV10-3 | CAISESYQGGGETQYF
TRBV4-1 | CASSQEERRVYTEAFF
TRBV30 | CAWSELRGPPTDTQYF
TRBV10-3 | CAISGAENTEAFF
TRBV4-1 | CASSQAGGWTDTQYF
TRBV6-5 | CASSRGGLPDTQYF
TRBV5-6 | CASSFSGSTEAFF
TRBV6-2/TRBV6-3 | CASSYSLDGDTQYF
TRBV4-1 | CASSQEWGQPTLAKNIQYF
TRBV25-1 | CASSEFGGSDNEQFF
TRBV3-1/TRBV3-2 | CASSLPTSGRETQYF
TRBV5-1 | CASSWIPGLAGTTSILYEQYF
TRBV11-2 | CASSTTRTDTQYF
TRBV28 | CASSFSGTDTQYF
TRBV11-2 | CASSLDWVAGGPYNEQFF